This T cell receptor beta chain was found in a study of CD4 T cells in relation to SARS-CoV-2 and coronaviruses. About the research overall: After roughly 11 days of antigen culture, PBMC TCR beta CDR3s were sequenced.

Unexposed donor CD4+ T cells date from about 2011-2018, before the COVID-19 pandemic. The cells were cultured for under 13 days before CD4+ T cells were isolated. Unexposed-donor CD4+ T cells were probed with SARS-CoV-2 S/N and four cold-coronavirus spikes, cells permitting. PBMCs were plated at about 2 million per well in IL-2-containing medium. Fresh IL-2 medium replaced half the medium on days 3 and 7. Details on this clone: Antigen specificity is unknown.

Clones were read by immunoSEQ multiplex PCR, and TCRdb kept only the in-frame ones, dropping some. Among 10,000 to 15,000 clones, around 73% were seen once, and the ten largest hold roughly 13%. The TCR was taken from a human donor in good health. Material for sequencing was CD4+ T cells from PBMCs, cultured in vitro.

The CDR3: CASSRDTKTGGWESAKNIQYF. The CDR3 DNA reads TGCGCCAGCAGCCGAGATACTAAGACAGGGGGTTGGGAGTCGGCCAAAAACATTCAGTACTTC. The genes are TRBV4-1 and TRBJ2-4, with 9 bases fitting TRBD1. This CDR3 region has 21 residues. The trim removed 4 bases at V and 1 base at J, leaving 20 bases unmatched. CDR1 and CDR2 from the germline V gene are MGHRA and YSYEKL.